The rows below give T cell receptor beta chains drawn from one sample of a study of Ad26.COV2.S vaccination and SARS-CoV-2 variants. Sequenced by immunoSEQ multiplex PCR; TCRdb stores in-frame clones only, minus some. The top ten hold roughly 3.9% of the sample, which has about 350,000 clones, about 91% seen once. The sample in question was peripheral blood, obtained after recovery from COVID-19. The receptors here all came from a human donor who had recovered from COVID-19. Both conserved end residues are part of each CDR3. D genes are given only for firm matches. Clone size is stated in some rows and not others, as once, few, many or a class when expanded.

J gene	D gene	clone size	V gene	CDR3 DNA	CDR3 protein
TRBJ1-1	-	-	TRBV5-1	TGCGCCAGCAGCTTGGAGTCCGGGGCAAACACTGAAGCTTTCTTT	CASSLESGANTEAFF
TRBJ1-2	-	-	TRBV12-3/TRBV12-4	TGTGCCAGCAGTTTGAAGGACTATGGCTACACCTTC	CASSLKDYGYTF
TRBJ1-2	TRBD1	-	TRBV27	TGTGCCAGCAGACGGGACAGGCTTTATGGCTACACCTTC	CASRRDRLYGYTF
TRBJ2-2	TRBD1	once	TRBV2	TGTGCCAGCAGGGACACAGGGGACCACACCGGGGAGCTGTTTTTT	CASRDTGDHTGELFF
TRBJ2-3	-	-	TRBV9	TGTGCCAGCAGTCATCGGGACCCCTCAGATACGCAGTATTTT	CASSHRDPSDTQYF
TRBJ1-1	-	-	TRBV6-2/TRBV6-3	TGTGCCAGCAGCCCGATGCTCTCCACTGAAGCTTTCTTT	CASSPMLSTEAFF
TRBJ2-1	-	-	TRBV6-5	TGTGCCAGCAGTTACTCTGGGGGAGGTGAGCAGTTCTTC	CASSYSGGGEQFF
TRBJ2-3	TRBD2	-	TRBV11-2	TGTGCCAGCAGCTTATTCCGGGGGGGCACACATACGCAGTATTTT	CASSLFRGGTHTQYF
TRBJ2-1	-	-	TRBV29-1	TGCAGCGTCCGTCCTCAGGGGCTCCTCTACAATGAGCAGTTCTTC	CSVRPQGLLYNEQFF
TRBJ2-7	TRBD2	once	TRBV18	TGTGCCAGCTCACCACTTAGCGGGGGGGTTACAGGGCTTCAAGAGCAGTACTTC	CASSPLSGGVTGLQEQYF
TRBJ2-7	TRBD2	-	TRBV6-5	TGTGCCACCGCGGGGACTAGCGGGTACGAGCAGTACTTC	CATAGTSGYEQYF
TRBJ2-7	TRBD2	few	TRBV7-9	TGTGCCAGCAGCTTCTACGGACTAGCGGAGCCCTACGAGCAGTACTTC	CASSFYGLAEPYEQYF
TRBJ2-5	TRBD2	-	TRBV6-1	TGTGCCAGCAGTGAAGGAACTAGCGGGGAGACCCAGTACTTC	CASSEGTSGETQYF
TRBJ2-2	-	-	TRBV3-1/TRBV3-2	TGTGCCAGCAGCCTTACGGGATCGAACACCGGGGAGCTGTTTTTT	CASSLTGSNTGELFF
TRBJ2-6	-	-	TRBV14	TGTGCCAGCAGCCAAGGTTTCGTGGGGTATGGGGCCAACGTCCTGACTTTC	CASSQGFVGYGANVLTF
TRBJ2-2	-	-	TRBV11-3	TGTGCCAGCAGCTTCCGGTCCGGGGAGCTGTTTTTT	CASSFRSGELFF
TRBJ2-2	TRBD1	-	TRBV5-1	TGCGCCAGCAGCACCCCGGGACAGGGGGCATTGGAGAACACCGGGGAGCTGTTTTTT	CASSTPGQGALENTGELFF
TRBJ1-1	-	-	TRBV18	TGTGCCAGCTCTACCCAGGAGGGAAACACTGAAGCTTTCTTT	CASSTQEGNTEAFF
TRBJ1-2	-	-	TRBV7-8	TGTGCCAGCAGCTTAGCGACAGGACCCTATGGCTACACCTTC	CASSLATGPYGYTF
TRBJ1-1	TRBD1	-	TRBV11-2	TGTGCCAGCAGCCAATCTAGGACAGGGATCACTGAAGCTTTCTTT	CASSQSRTGITEAFF
TRBJ1-6	TRBD1	-	TRBV6-5	TGTGCCAGCAGTTACTCACAGGGGGTGGTCAATTCACCCCTCCACTTT	CASSYSQGVVNSPLHF
TRBJ1-1	-	-	TRBV11-3	TGTGCCAGCAGCTCCGGCGATAACACTGAAGCTTTCTTT	CASSSGDNTEAFF
TRBJ1-2	-	-	TRBV5-1	TGCGCCAGCAGCTTATACAGGGTGTCCAACTATGGCTACACCTTC	CASSLYRVSNYGYTF
TRBJ1-2	-	-	TRBV27	TGTGCCAGCAGTTCGCATGCCGTGAGGGACTATGGCTACACCTTC	CASSSHAVRDYGYTF
TRBJ1-2	-	-	TRBV29-1	TGCAGCGTTGAATCGGGTAACTATGGCTACACCTTC	CSVESGNYGYTF
TRBJ1-6	TRBD1	-	TRBV5-6	TGTGCCAGCAGCACGGGACAGCGGAACCTCTATAATTCACCCCTCCACTTT	CASSTGQRNLYNSPLHF
TRBJ1-5	-	-	TRBV18	TGTGCCAGCTCAATGGGGAAGGGGAGCAATCAGCCCCAGCATTTT	CASSMGKGSNQPQHF
TRBJ1-6	-	-	TRBV6-2/TRBV6-3	TGTGCCAGCAGTTACTCGCGAGGCGAAAGCTCCTATAATTCACCCCTCCACTTT	CASSYSRGESSYNSPLHF
TRBJ2-3	TRBD1	-	TRBV15	TGTGCCACGGGGACAGGGGTGAGCACAGATACGCAGTATTTT	CATGTGVSTDTQYF
TRBJ2-1	TRBD1	-	TRBV2	TGTGCCAGCAGTGAATGGATGGACAGGGGGAATGAGCAGTTCTTC	CASSEWMDRGNEQFF
TRBJ1-5	-	-	TRBV19	TGTGCCAGTAGTATCCTCGTGGTTGGGGGCCACCAGCCCCAGCATTTT	CASSILVVGGHQPQHF
TRBJ2-1	-	-	TRBV7-2	TGTGCCAGCAGCTTTAAGGGGTTTAATTACAATGAGCAGTTCTTC	CASSFKGFNYNEQFF
TRBJ1-2	-	few	TRBV7-2	TGTGCCAGCAGCTTAGGTGTGGTTCGCTATGGCTACACCTTC	CASSLGVVRYGYTF
TRBJ1-1	-	-	TRBV20-1	TGCAGTGCTAGTTGGAACACTGAAGCTTTCTTT	CSASWNTEAFF
TRBJ2-4	-	once	TRBV5-5	TGTGCCAGCAGCGGTACTCCCTCTAAGGTCAAAAACATTCAGTACTTC	CASSGTPSKVKNIQYF
TRBJ1-3	-	-	TRBV7-8	TGTGCCAGCAGCAGAATCGAATCCTACTCTGGAAACACCATATATTTT	CASSRIESYSGNTIYF
TRBJ2-3	TRBD2	-	TRBV7-2	TGTGCTTCACGGGGGGGTCCCAATTCAGGAGATACGCAGTATTTT	CASRGGPNSGDTQYF
TRBJ2-7	-	-	TRBV4-1	TGCGCCAGCAGCCAAGTCGGCAGTATCGACGAGCAGTACTTC	CASSQVGSIDEQYF
TRBJ2-4	TRBD1	-	TRBV13	TGTGCCAGCAGCACCCGGGACAGACAGGGAAACATTCAGTACTTC	CASSTRDRQGNIQYF
TRBJ1-4	-	-	TRBV27	TGTGCCAGCAGTTTAGTAACAGGGCGGGAAAAACTGTTTTTT	CASSLVTGREKLFF
TRBJ1-6	-	-	TRBV5-6	TGTGCCAGCAGCTTGGGGACCGCCACACCCCTCCACTTT	CASSLGTATPLHF